The clone carrying this T cell receptor beta chain was detected many times. Its antigen is unidentified. The CDR3 is made up of 15 amino acids. V lost 5 bases, J lost 8 bases, and 14 bases stayed unmatched. This sample's TCRbeta library carried unique molecular identifier barcodes. TCRdb used MiXCR to reprocess the PCR reads, holding one entry per CDR3 protein. Here the sample spans about 600,000 distinct CDR3 sequences, 20% to 25% being singletons. These data come from a study of T-cell reconstitution after alpha-beta-depleted transplantation in children. Points from the study as a whole: By about two months after transplant, alpha-beta T cells reportedly arose from several hundred graft clones that had expanded. Some patients showed high day-60 TCRbeta diversity, which derived from surviving recipient T cells and thymic progenitors. T cells produced anew were the main source of T-cell counts and diversity one year after transplant.

The sequence was obtained from a boy less than two years old who had a stem cell transplant for acute myeloid leukemia, so the T cells may come from the graft donor. The V gene is TRBV12-3 or TRBV12-4, the J gene TRBJ1-2; 7 nucleotides align to TRBD1. Sequencing was performed on PBMCs, mostly from graft donor cells, taken 360 days after TCRalphabeta/CD19-depleted stem cell transplant. The CDR3 sequence: CASSPPRQGLRGYTF. Here the CDR3 DNA reads TGTGCCAGCAGTCCTCCCCGACAGGGACTGAGGGGCTACACCTTC.